This T cell receptor (beta chain) was captured by sequencing in a study of T cell responses to AZD1222 COVID-19 vaccine. TCRdb's table, derived via immunoSEQ multiplex PCR, lists solely in-frame clones and lacks some. In the table there are about 83,000 clones, 80% to 95% of which are singletons. CDR3 size: 15 residues. In germline, CDR1 is MDHEN, CDR2 SYDVKM. V lost 3 bases and J 7 bases, leaving 15 bases between the germline ends. The TCR sequence derives from an adult who received the AZD1222 COVID-19 vaccine. The sequenced sample was peripheral blood, obtained 28 days after the second AZD1222 dose. This chain uses TRBV28 with TRBJ1-4; D remains ambiguous. The CDR3 spells CASSFPTAMTEKLFF. CDR3 sequence (DNA): TGTGCCAGCAGTTTCCCCACAGCAATGACTGAAAAACTGTTTTTT.